The 14 T cell receptor beta chains below come from one sample, sequenced in a study of T-cell memory formation after mild COVID-19 (dated by TCRdb to the early 2020s). The library was generated by 5' RACE. The sequencer was an Illumina NovaSeq 6000. TCRdb handled the public reads itself, with Q25 trimming in fastp and clone calling in MiXCR, and kept productive beta chains. For every CDR3 protein sequence, its rows merge into one entry that carries the most common genes and DNA. Counted in this sample were about 250,000 distinct CDR3 sequences; 15% of them appeared once. The ten largest account for about 2% of the sample. Sequenced: PBMCs or a T cell subset sorted from them (not recorded which). The receptors come from an adult woman who had mild COVID-19 (a few samples of this study predate the infection). The sample titles of this study are shuffled in the database, so cell type and time point are left out; the donor was told from shared clones.

This clonotype was counted only a few times. The chain has TRBV6-2 or TRBV6-3 and TRBJ1-1, with 8 bases fitting TRBD1. The junction had 9 bases not matched to a gene; V was cut back by 2 bases and J by 1 base. Germline V gives CDR1 MNHEY, CDR2 SVGEGT. The CDR3 loop spans 17 amino acids. The chain's CDR3 is CASSYAGGWGRNTEAFF. In nucleotides, the CDR3 is TGTGCCAGCAGTTACGCAGGGGGCTGGGGTAGGAACACTGAAGCTTTCTTT.

The chain employs TRBV7-8 and TRBJ2-2; possibly TRBD1 or TRBD2 for D (5 bases each). The CDR3 has 14 amino acids. Germline CDR1 SGHVS, CDR2 FQNEAQ. V was pared by 1 base and J by 4 bases, with 7 bases between. CDR3 sequence reads: CASSLVGTTGELFF. CDR3 DNA: TGTGCCAGCAGCTTAGTGGGGACCACCGGGGAGCTGTTTTTT.

This chain links TRBV20-1 with TRBJ1-5; D gene uncertain. Germline assignment: CDR1 DFQATT and CDR2 SNEGSKA (reference sequence). The CDR3 has 16 residues. Trimming removed 0 bases at V and 4 bases at J, with 16 bases between. The CDR3 region has the DNA TGCAGTGCTAGAGATCATGGGCAGCCCGCGAATCAGCCCCAGCATTTT. Its translation: CSARDHGQPANQPQHF.

The V gene is TRBV5-6, the J gene TRBJ2-1; TRBD1 agrees at 8 bases. The germline V gene encodes CDR1 SGHDT and CDR2 YYEEEE. With 2 bases clipped from V and 12 bases from J, the junction kept 10 bases outside the gene matches. The CDR3 has 14 residues. CDR3 sequence: CASSFTRPGTGQFF. In nucleotides, the CDR3 is TGTGCCAGCAGCTTCACCCGGCCAGGGACAGGGCAGTTCTTC.

The chain couples TRBV4-1 to TRBJ2-1, with TRBD2 matching 12 bases. CDR1 and CDR2 from the germline V gene are MGHRA and YSYEKL. The CDR3 is made up of 19 amino acids. The V segment lost 2 bases and the J segment 6 bases; nucleotides outside the gene matches: 14. CDR3 sequence: CASSQRIRLAGGLSNEQFF. CDR3 bases: TGCGCCAGCAGCCAAAGAATTAGGCTAGCGGGGGGGCTCAGCAATGAGCAGTTCTTC.

This clonotype was detected only a few times. CDR3 region: CASSLAQGVYEQYF. The CDR3 bases are TGCGCCAGCAGCTTGGCCCAGGGGGTCTACGAGCAGTACTTC. The chain recombines TRBV5-1 with TRBJ2-7, with TRBD1 matching over 7 bases. Germline values: CDR1 SGHRS, CDR2 YFSETQ. The CDR3 covers 14 residues. V lost 0 bases, J lost 3 bases, and 3 bases stayed unmatched.

The chain carries TRBV4-1 and TRBJ1-1, with 8 bases matching TRBD1. Trimming cost V 4 bases and J 0 bases; bases outside gene matches: 7. The CDR3 runs 16 residues. Per germline, CDR1 MGHRA and CDR2 YSYEKL. Here the CDR3 DNA reads TGCGCCAGCAGCCGCGGACAGGGAGCGGTGAACACTGAAGCTTTCTTT. It specifies CASSRGQGAVNTEAFF.

The rearrangement joins TRBV29-1 to TRBJ1-2; D is unclear. V lost 0 bases and J lost 6, with 14 bases in between. Germline assignment: CDR1 SQVTM and CDR2 ANQGSEA. This CDR3 is 14 amino acids long. The CDR3 coding sequence is TGCAGCGTTGAAGAACAACACCTTCCCAATGGCTACACCTTC. Its protein is CSVEEQHLPNGYTF.

This clonotype has a handful of counts. The rearrangement links TRBV29-1 to TRBJ1-6; D is unclear. There are 13 residues in the CDR3. Germline loops: CDR1 SQVTM, CDR2 ANQGSEA. Trimming removed 4 bases from V and 3 bases from J, with 7 bases in between. This chain's CDR3 is CSVGANYNSPLHF. DNA of the CDR3: TGCAGCGTTGGCGCTAACTATAATTCACCCCTCCACTTT.

This clonotype was seen a handful of times. The chain joins TRBV9 to TRBJ1-1; the D is unclear. The CDR3 consists of 14 residues. CDR1 SGDLS and CDR2 YYNGEE come from the germline V gene. Trimming removed 0 bases at V and 1 base at J, with 7 bases between. CDR3 residues: CASSVEQRNTEAFF. The DNA for the CDR3 is TGTGCCAGCAGCGTAGAACAAAGGAACACTGAAGCTTTCTTT.

This clonotype turned up a few times. J is TRBJ2-5 and V is TRBV7-3; TRBD2 aligns across 10 bases. The CDR3 extends over 17 amino acids. With V trimmed by 4 bases and J by 5 bases, 13 bases remained unmatched. The germline gives CDR1 SGHTA, CDR2 FQGTGA. CDR3 DNA: TGTGCCAGCAGCTCCCTACGAAGAGCGGGAGGGCTCGAGACCCAGTACTTC. Residues: CASSSLRRAGGLETQYF.

The chain uses TRBV7-9 and TRBJ2-1; a possible D gene is TRBD2 (6 bases). Germline V gene sequence: CDR1 SEHNR, CDR2 FQNEAQ (reference sequence). The V end was cut by 4 bases, the J end by 13 bases, with 17 bases between. The CDR3 spans 13 residues. In DNA, the CDR3 is TGTGCCAGCAGCTCATCTGGGACTCAGAACCAGTTCTTC. This sequence encodes CASSSSGTQNQFF. Full variable domain (missing parts from reference TRBV7-9 and TRBJ2-1): DTGVSQNPRHKITKRGQNVTFRCDPISEHNRLYWYRQTLGQGPEFLTYFQNEAQLEKSRLLSDRFSAERPKGSFSTLEIQRTEQGDSAMYLCASSSSGTQNQFFGPGTRLTVL.

This chain connects TRBV18 to TRBJ2-1, with D tentatively TRBD1 (5 bases). V lost 0 bases and J lost 1, with 10 bases in between. The CDR3 totals 16 residues. Germline values: CDR1 KGHSH, CDR2 LQKENI. CDR3 region: CASSPPAGLSYNEQFF. For the CDR3, the DNA is TGTGCCAGCTCACCACCGGCAGGGCTATCCTACAATGAGCAGTTCTTC.

The chain employs TRBV5-1 and TRBJ1-2, with D uncertain. Trimming cost V 0 bases and J 4 bases, with 10 bases left between them. The germline CDR1 and CDR2 sequences are SGHRS and YFSETQ. The CDR3 has 14 amino acids. CDR3 in amino acids: CASSLEESGYGYTF. CDR3 DNA: TGCGCCAGCAGCTTGGAAGAGAGTGGCTATGGCTACACCTTC.